The 20 T cell receptor beta chains given below trace back to one sample, sequenced in a study of T cells in Graves' hyperthyroidism and ophthalmopathy. The source material, RNA transcripts, was used to amplify TCR beta CDR3 regions. HTBI primers were the set used in a first-round RT-PCR of the TCR CDR3. TCRdb processed the multiplex PCR reads anew with MiXCR; each CDR3 protein has one entry. In the table there are hundreds of thousands of distinct CDR3 sequences, approximately 25% of which are singletons. Sequenced: blood. The receptor source for this set is a man in his fifties or sixties with Graves' hyperthyroidism.

The V gene is TRBV5-1, the J gene TRBJ1-2, with TRBD1 matching over 10 bases. The ends lost 0 bases at V and 6 bases at J; junction bases unmatched: 2. Germline V gives CDR1 SGHRS, CDR2 YFSETQ. The CDR3 is made up of 14 amino acids. The CDR3 bases are TGCGCCAGCAGCTTGGGACAGGGGGCGCATGGCTACACCTTC. Translation: CASSLGQGAHGYTF.

With regard to this clonotype: The junction departs from the called germline gene at one end, perhaps through a read error. This sequence joins TRBV7-6 and TRBJ1-4; 10 positions match TRBD1. The CDR3 covers 17 residues. Germline V lookup: CDR1 SGHVS, CDR2 FNYEAQ. The CDR3 loop is CASSSGDRGRLDEKLFF. The DNA for the CDR3 is TGCGCCAGCAGCTCTGGGGACAGGGGACGGCTCGATGAAAAACTGTTTTTT.

As regards this clonotype: A much more abundant neighbour one base away suggests this may be a read error. The CDR3 does not close with the conserved phenylalanine or tryptophan, likely indicating a read error. The chain couples TRBV29-1 to TRBJ1-1; TRBD1 is a possible D gene (5 bases). The CDR3 loop spans 13 amino acids. Germline V gene lookup returns CDR1 SQVTM and CDR2 ANQGSEA. With 6 bases removed from V and 1 base from J, the gap between germline ends came to 12 bases. CDR3: CSVGDSKNTEAFL. CDR3 nucleotide sequence: TGCAGCGTGGGGGATTCAAAGAACACTGAAGCTTTCCTT.

There are a few counts of this clonotype. The chain has TRBV7-9 and TRBJ1-1, with 8 bases lining up with TRBD1. The trim removed 5 bases at V and 7 bases at J, leaving 9 bases unmatched. The length of the CDR3 is 14 residues. Germline values: CDR1 SEHNR, CDR2 FQNEAQ (reference sequence). CDR3 region: CASSPVDRAGEAFF. The CDR3 DNA is TGTGCCAGCAGCCCAGTGGACAGGGCGGGTGAAGCTTTCTTT.

The genes are TRBV5-1 and TRBJ2-7; D possibly matches TRBD1 or TRBD2 (5 bases each). Germline V lookup: CDR1 SGHRS, CDR2 YFSETQ. The CDR3 runs 14 residues. The V gene lost 0 bases and the J gene lost 0 bases, with 7 bases spanning the gap. CDR3 sequence reads: CASSLDGASYEQYF. In DNA form, the CDR3 reads TGCGCCAGCAGCTTGGACGGGGCCTCCTACGAGCAGTACTTC. The full variable domain, with the rest looked up from reference TRBV5-1 and TRBJ2-7, is KAGVTQTPRYLIKTRGQQVTLSCSPISGHRSVSWYQQTPGQGLQFLFEYFSETQRNKGNFPGRFSGRQFSNSRSEMNVSTLELGDSALYLCASSLDGASYEQYFGPGTRLTVT.

The chain joins TRBV11-1 to TRBJ2-2, with D hard to call. Trimming removed 3 bases from V and 4 bases from J, with 12 bases in between. CDR1 and CDR2 from the germline V gene are SGHAT and FQDESV (reference sequence). CDR3 length: 15 residues. This chain's CDR3 is CASSLGYTATGELFF. The CDR3 DNA reads as TGTGCCAGCAGCTTGGGGTATACAGCCACCGGGGAGCTGTTTTTT.

The chain employs TRBV6-5 and TRBJ1-4; D not resolved. The V end lost 0 bases, the J end lost 4 bases, and 12 bases lay between the germline ends. Germline V gene sequence: CDR1 MNHEY, CDR2 SVGAGI. The CDR3 runs 16 residues. CDR3 nucleotide sequence: TGTGCCAGCAGTTACTCGATTCCCCAGAATAATGAAAAACTGTTTTTT. It encodes CASSYSIPQNNEKLFF.

This clonotype was counted ten times or more. V gene TRBV3-1 combines with J gene TRBJ2-5, with 7 bases matching TRBD2. Germline values: CDR1 LGHDT, CDR2 YNNKEL (reference sequence). Losses at the gene ends were 3 bases for V and 6 bases for J; bases not matched to a gene: 7. This CDR3 has 14 residues. The CDR3 DNA sequence: TGTGCCAGCAGCCATCTCAGCGGGACCCAGACCCAGTACTTC. This encodes CASSHLSGTQTQYF.

This clonotype was counted a few times. The V and J genes are TRBV28 and TRBJ2-3; 8 nucleotides line up with TRBD1. Germline CDR1 MDHEN, CDR2 SYDVKM. With V trimmed by 4 bases and J by 3 bases, 3 bases remained unmatched. The CDR3 sequence is 14 residues long. For the CDR3, the DNA is TGTGCCAGCAGTTACCGACAGGGGACAGATACGCAGTATTTT. This translates into CASSYRQGTDTQYF.

The chain joins TRBV6-6 to TRBJ1-5; D ambiguous. The CDR3 runs to 15 residues. V lost 1 base to trimming and J lost 0 bases, with 7 bases between them. Germline values: CDR1 MNHNY, CDR2 SVGAGI (reference sequence). In DNA form, the CDR3 reads TGTGCCAGCAGTTACTTACAGTATAGCAATCAGCCCCAGCATTTT. Protein: CASSYLQYSNQPQHF.

The chain joins TRBV19 to TRBJ1-1, with D unclear. Germline CDR1 reads LNHDA; CDR2 reads SQIVND (reference sequence). This CDR3 region has 13 residues. Trimming removed 1 base at V and 10 bases at J, with 13 bases between. CDR3 loop: CASSIVPGRLAFF. The DNA of the CDR3 is TGTGCCAGTAGTATAGTCCCAGGTCGGTTAGCTTTCTTT.

V gene TRBV20-1 combines with J gene TRBJ2-3; 10 bases line up with TRBD2. Germline-derived CDR1 and CDR2 are DFQATT and SNEGSKA (reference sequence). V shed 0 bases and J 5 bases; nucleotides not matched to a gene: 8. CDR3 size: 16 residues. The CDR3 loop reads CSARDPSGRGKDTQYF. CDR3 coding DNA: TGCAGTGCTAGAGACCCAAGCGGGAGGGGGAAAGATACGCAGTATTTT.

A few counts support this clonotype. This chain uses TRBV12-3 or TRBV12-4 with TRBJ2-5, with 12 bases matching TRBD2. This CDR3 spans 15 amino acids. V lost 6 bases to trimming and J lost 5 bases; unmatched junction nucleotides: 7. DNA of the CDR3: TGTGCCAGCAGCGTACTAGCGGGAGGACGGGAGACCCAGTACTTC. This gives the protein CASSVLAGGRETQYF.

This clonotype showed up just a few times. V usage is TRBV5-1 and J usage is TRBJ2-4; perhaps TRBD1 as D (8 bases). Deletions cut 3 bases from V and 0 bases from J, with 25 bases between. The CDR3 spans 20 residues. The germline V gene has CDR1 SGHRS and CDR2 YFSETQ. The CDR3 nucleotides are TGCGCCAGCAGCTCTGGGGGGGGACAGGCCCTCGGAGGAGCCAAAAACATTCAGTACTTC. Amino acid sequence: CASSSGGGQALGGAKNIQYF. The full variable domain, completed using reference TRBV5-1 and TRBJ2-4, is KAGVTQTPRYLIKTRGQQVTLSCSPISGHRSVSWYQQTPGQGLQFLFEYFSETQRNKGNFPGRFSGRQFSNSRSEMNVSTLELGDSALYLCASSSGGGQALGGAKNIQYFGAGTRLSVL.

The chain couples TRBV29-1 to TRBJ1-1; a weak D match, TRBD1 (5 bases). The CDR3 spans 13 residues. Trimming removed 0 bases at V and 4 bases at J, with 9 bases between. The germline V gene encodes CDR1 SQVTM and CDR2 ANQGSEA. CDR3 residues: CSVEDGGGTEAFF. The CDR3 DNA sequence: TGCAGCGTTGAAGATGGGGGGGGCACTGAAGCTTTCTTT.

Points on this clonotype: Just one base apart from a much larger clone, this may be a read error. The J gene is TRBJ2-5, the V gene TRBV7-9; D uncertain. Germline CDR1 SEHNR, CDR2 FQNEAQ (reference sequence). The CDR3 extends over 12 amino acids. With 5 bases removed from V and 0 bases from J, the gap between germline ends came to 4 bases. The CDR3 loop is CASSKYQETQYF. The CDR3 DNA reads as TGTGCCAGCAGCAAGTACCAAGAGACCCAGTACTTC.

This chain joins TRBV30 and TRBJ2-5, with TRBD2 matching 7 bases. After removal of 0 bases from V and 9 bases from J, the junction contained 7 bases not matched to a gene. The CDR3 spans 13 residues. Germline CDR1 is GTSNPN and CDR2 is SVGIG (reference sequence). CDR3 DNA sequence: TGTGCCTGGAGTGTAGCGGGGCCGGGTTCCCAGTACTTC. Encoded protein: CAWSVAGPGSQYF.

The chain couples TRBV7-2 to TRBJ2-3; 8 bases are a match to TRBD2. Germline CDR1 and CDR2: SGHTA and FQGNSA. The CDR3 loop spans 15 amino acids. V lost 5 bases to trimming and J lost 1 base; unmatched junction nucleotides: 5. The chain's CDR3 is CASSPTAGGTDTQYF. CDR3 nucleotides: TGTGCCAGCAGCCCCACAGCGGGGGGCACAGATACGCAGTATTTT.

The V gene is TRBV5-1, the J gene TRBJ1-1; no reliable D call. Germline V gene lookup returns CDR1 SGHRS and CDR2 YFSETQ. The CDR3 totals 14 residues. Trimming removed 8 bases at V and 0 bases at J, with 14 bases between. CDR3: CASSPDELNTEAFF. CDR3 nucleotide sequence: TGCGCCAGTAGCCCGGACGAACTGAACACTGAAGCTTTCTTT.

CDR3 loop: CASSLQGVGMNTEAFF. The CDR3 region has the DNA TGTGCCAGCAGCTTACAGGGGGTTGGTATGAACACTGAAGCTTTCTTT. The chain employs TRBV7-9 and TRBJ1-1, with 7 bases aligning to TRBD1. With V trimmed by 2 bases and J by 0 bases, 6 bases remained unmatched. This CDR3 contains 16 residues. Germline assignment: CDR1 SEHNR and CDR2 FQNEAQ (reference sequence).